This TCR beta chain was identified during a study of shared clonotypes between healthy human individuals. Across several immunoSEQ plates, the genomic DNA of each subset was split evenly. Profiled with immunoSEQ multiplex PCR; TCRdb holds only in-frame clones, not every one. Counted here are about 2.1 million clones, just over 90% occurring once; the ten biggest clones make up about 1.6%. Naive CD8 cells lacked CD45RO, underwent positive selection for CCR7 and left out terminally differentiated effector memory CD45RA+ cells. CDR1 and CDR2 (germline): MNHNY, SVGAGI (reference sequence). This CDR3 region has 12 residues. V was clipped by 5 bases and J by 13 bases, with 18 bases between them.

Sequencing was done on a sample of naive CD8+ T cells from PBMCs. The sequence derives from a man between 18 and 35 years old in good health. Some clones in this sample may be carry-over from other donors' samples. This chain links TRBV6-6 with TRBJ2-7; D possibly corresponds to TRBD1 (6 bases). CDR3 sequence: CASSSPQGWFYF. The DNA of the CDR3 is TGTGCCAGCAGTAGTCCACAGGGATGGTTTTACTTC.